The next 6 T cell receptor beta chains were all read from a single sample in a study of immune evolution from preneoplasia to lung adenocarcinoma. Profiling relied on immunoSEQ multiplex PCR, and the TCRdb table lists in-frame clones only, not all of them. The profile shows over 30,000 clones, roughly 71% of them singletons. Material for sequencing was FFPE invasive lung adenocarcinoma tissue. The receptor set was obtained from a person in their sixties or seventies with lung adenocarcinoma.

The rearrangement joins TRBV7-9 to TRBJ1-4; possible D gene TRBD1, 5 bases. CDR1 SEHNR and CDR2 FQNEAQ come from the germline V gene (reference sequence). Trimming shortened V by 4 bases and J by 0 bases, and 6 bases separated the two germline ends. The CDR3 runs 14 residues. CDR3 region: CASSSQATNEKLFF. DNA of the CDR3: TGTGCCAGCAGCTCACAGGCAACTAATGAAAAACTGTTTTTT. Full variable domain (missing parts from reference TRBV7-9 and TRBJ1-4): DTGVSQNPRHKITKRGQNVTFRCDPISEHNRLYWYRQTLGQGPEFLTYFQNEAQLEKSRLLSDRFSAERPKGSFSTLEIQRTEQGDSAMYLCASSSQATNEKLFFGSGTQLSVL.

This clone appeared once. The chain is built from TRBV28 and TRBJ2-7; D possibly uses TRBD1 or TRBD2 (5 bases each). Germline CDR1 reads MDHEN; CDR2 reads SYDVKM. V lost 7 bases and J lost 12, with 16 bases in between. The CDR3 covers 11 residues. The CDR3 DNA sequence: TGTGCCAGCATCCAACCGGGGACCTTGTACTTC. This gives the protein CASIQPGTLYF. Full variable domain (rest looked up from reference TRBV28 and TRBJ2-7): DVKVTQSSRYLVKRTGEKVFLECVQDMDHENMFWYRQDPGLGLRLIYFSYDVKMKEKGDIPEGYSVSREKKERFSLILESASTNQTSMYLCASIQPGTLYFGPGTRLTVT.

The J gene is TRBJ2-3, the V gene TRBV5-5; a possible D gene is TRBD2 (6 bases). The CDR3 is made up of 14 amino acids. Trimming removed 2 bases from V and 4 bases from J, with 11 bases in between. Germline V gives CDR1 SGHKS, CDR2 YYEKEE (reference sequence). In DNA, the CDR3 is TGTGCCAGCAGCTTAGTCGGGACTGCAGATACGCAGTATTTT. Translated: CASSLVGTADTQYF.

The chain uses TRBV7-2 and TRBJ2-7; D possibly corresponds to TRBD2 (6 bases). The CDR3 loop spans 15 amino acids. The ends were cut back, 3 bases at V and 4 bases at J, with 16 bases in the middle. Germline V gives CDR1 SGHTA, CDR2 FQGNSA. CDR3 in amino acids: CASSLRGGDVYEQYF. In nucleotides, the CDR3 is TGTGCCAGCAGCTTGAGGGGAGGCGACGTTTACGAGCAGTACTTC.

The rearrangement joins TRBV28 to TRBJ2-7; 8 bases match TRBD2. CDR3 size: 14 residues. The V and J ends lost 2 bases and 2 bases, in that order; junction bases with no gene match: 2. Germline V gene sequence: CDR1 MDHEN, CDR2 SYDVKM. This CDR3 reads CASSLAGGAYEQYF. In nucleotides, the CDR3 is TGTGCCAGCAGTTTAGCGGGAGGCGCCTACGAGCAGTACTTC.

The chain employs TRBV5-4 and TRBJ2-5, with D possibly TRBD2 on 6 matching bases. This CDR3 region has 15 residues. With 4 bases removed from V and 5 bases from J, the gap between germline ends came to 18 bases. Germline V gene sequence: CDR1 SGHNT, CDR2 YYREEE (reference sequence). CDR3 sequence reads: CASSPGTAAGETQYF. The CDR3 DNA is TGTGCCAGCAGCCCCGGGACTGCGGCAGGCGAGACCCAGTACTTC.